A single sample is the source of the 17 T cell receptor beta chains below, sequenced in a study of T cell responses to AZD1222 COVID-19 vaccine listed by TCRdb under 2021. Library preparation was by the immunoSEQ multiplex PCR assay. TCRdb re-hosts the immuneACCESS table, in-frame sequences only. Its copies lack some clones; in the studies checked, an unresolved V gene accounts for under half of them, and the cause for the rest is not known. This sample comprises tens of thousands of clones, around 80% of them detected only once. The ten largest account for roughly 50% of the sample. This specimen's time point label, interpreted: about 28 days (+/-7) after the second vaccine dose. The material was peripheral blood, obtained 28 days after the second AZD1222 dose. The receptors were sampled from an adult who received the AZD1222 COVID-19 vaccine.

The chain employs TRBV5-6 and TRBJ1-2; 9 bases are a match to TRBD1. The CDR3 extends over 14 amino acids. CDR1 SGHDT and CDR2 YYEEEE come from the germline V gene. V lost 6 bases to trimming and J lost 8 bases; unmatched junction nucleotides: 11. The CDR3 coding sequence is TGTGCCAGCAAACGAGACAGGGGGATTCGGGGCTACACCTTC. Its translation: CASKRDRGIRGYTF.

CDR3 bases: TGTGCCAGCAGCCAAGTGTCCACCGGGACATACTCCTACGAGCAGTACTTC. It translates to CASSQVSTGTYSYEQYF. The chain combines TRBV3-1 (or the pseudogene TRBV3-2) with TRBJ2-7; possibly TRBD1 for D (6 bases). The V gene's germline CDR1 is LGHDT and CDR2 YNNKEL (reference sequence). The CDR3 runs 17 residues. The V end was cut by 1 base, the J end by 0 bases, with 16 bases between.

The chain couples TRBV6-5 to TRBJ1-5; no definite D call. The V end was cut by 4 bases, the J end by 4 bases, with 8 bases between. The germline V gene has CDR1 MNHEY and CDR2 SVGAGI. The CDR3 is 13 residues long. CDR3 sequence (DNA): TGTGCCAGCAGTTTAGGAAAGAATCAGCCCCAGCATTTT. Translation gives CASSLGKNQPQHF.

In nucleotides, the CDR3 is TGTGCCAGCAGTGGGTTGACAGGGAATGCGTGGGGCTACACCTTC. Translated: CASSGLTGNAWGYTF. The rearrangement links TRBV2 to TRBJ1-2, with TRBD1 identical over 7 bases. Losses at the gene ends were 4 bases for V and 8 bases for J; bases not matched to a gene: 13. This CDR3 comprises 15 residues. CDR1 is SNHLY, CDR2 FYNNEI, per germline. The full variable domain, completed using reference TRBV2 and TRBJ1-2, is EPEVTQTPSHQVTQMGQEVILRCVPISNHLYFYWYRQILGQKVEFLVSFYNNEISEKSEIFDDQFSVERPDGSNFTLKIRSTKLEDSAMYFCASSGLTGNAWGYTFGSGTRLTVV.

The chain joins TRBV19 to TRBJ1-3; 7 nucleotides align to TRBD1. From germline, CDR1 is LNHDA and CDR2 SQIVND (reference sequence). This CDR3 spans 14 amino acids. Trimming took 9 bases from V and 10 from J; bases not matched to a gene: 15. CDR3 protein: CASLKTGSRSTIYF. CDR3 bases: TGTGCCAGCCTCAAGACAGGGTCCAGGTCTACCATATATTTT.

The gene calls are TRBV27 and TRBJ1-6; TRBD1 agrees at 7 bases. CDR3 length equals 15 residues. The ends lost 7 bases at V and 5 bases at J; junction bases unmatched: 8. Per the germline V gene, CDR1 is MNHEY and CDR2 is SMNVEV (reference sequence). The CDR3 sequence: CASTGGFSDNSPLHF. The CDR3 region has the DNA TGTGCCAGCACAGGGGGGTTTTCCGATAATTCACCCCTCCACTTT.

Written as DNA, the CDR3 is TGTGCCAGCACGTTCCGAGCGGGGACAAATGAAAAACTGTTTTTT. Encoded protein: CASTFRAGTNEKLFF. The rearrangement links TRBV6-5 to TRBJ1-4; D perhaps matches TRBD1 (6 bases). The germline V and J ends were trimmed by 7 bases and 5 bases, with 17 bases remaining between them. Germline V gene lookup returns CDR1 MNHEY and CDR2 SVGAGI. This CDR3 region has 15 residues.

CDR3 protein: CASSFHGGKLNEQFF. CDR3 nucleotides: TGTGCCAGCAGTTTTCACGGGGGGAAACTCAATGAGCAGTTCTTC. The V and J genes are TRBV27 and TRBJ2-1; TRBD2 matches 7 bases. The CDR3 spans 15 residues. The germline CDR1 and CDR2 sequences are MNHEY and SMNVEV (reference sequence). With 3 bases clipped from V and 6 bases from J, the junction kept 8 bases outside the gene matches.

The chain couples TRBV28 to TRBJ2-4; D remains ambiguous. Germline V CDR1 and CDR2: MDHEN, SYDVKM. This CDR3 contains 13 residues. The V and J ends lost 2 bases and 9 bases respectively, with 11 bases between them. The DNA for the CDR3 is TGTGCCAGCAGTTTAGGGCTATTTAGCATTCAGTACTTC. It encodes CASSLGLFSIQYF.

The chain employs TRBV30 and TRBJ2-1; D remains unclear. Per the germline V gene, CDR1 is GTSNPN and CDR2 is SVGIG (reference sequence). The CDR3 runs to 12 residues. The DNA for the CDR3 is TGTGCGTCGGTGGGTTACTACAATGAGCAGTTCTTC. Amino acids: CASVGYYNEQFF.

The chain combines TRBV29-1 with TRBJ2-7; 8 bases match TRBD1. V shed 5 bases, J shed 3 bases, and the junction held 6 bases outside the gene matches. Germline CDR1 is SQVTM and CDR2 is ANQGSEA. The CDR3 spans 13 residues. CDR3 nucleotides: TGCAGCGTTACGGGACAGGCCATCTACGAGCAGTACTTC. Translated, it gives CSVTGQAIYEQYF.

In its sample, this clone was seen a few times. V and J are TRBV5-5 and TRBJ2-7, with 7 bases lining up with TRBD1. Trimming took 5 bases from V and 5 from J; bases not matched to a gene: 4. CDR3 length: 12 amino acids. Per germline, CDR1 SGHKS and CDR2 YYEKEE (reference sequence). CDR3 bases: TGTGCCAGCAGGATAACAGGGGACGAGCAGTACTTC. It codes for CASRITGDEQYF.

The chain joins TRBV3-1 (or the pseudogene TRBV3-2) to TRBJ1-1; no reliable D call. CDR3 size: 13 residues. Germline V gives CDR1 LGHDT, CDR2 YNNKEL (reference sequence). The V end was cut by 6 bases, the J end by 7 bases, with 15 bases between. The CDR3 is CASRPFEAGEAFF. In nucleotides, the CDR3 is TGTGCCAGCAGGCCTTTCGAAGCAGGTGAAGCTTTCTTT.

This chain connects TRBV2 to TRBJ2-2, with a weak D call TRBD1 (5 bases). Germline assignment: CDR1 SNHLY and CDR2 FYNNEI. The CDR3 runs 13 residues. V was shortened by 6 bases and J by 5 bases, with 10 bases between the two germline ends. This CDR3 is CASRPQETGELFF. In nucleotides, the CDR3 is TGTGCCAGCAGACCACAGGAGACCGGGGAGCTGTTTTTT. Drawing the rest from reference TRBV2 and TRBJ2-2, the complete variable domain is EPEVTQTPSHQVTQMGQEVILRCVPISNHLYFYWYRQILGQKVEFLVSFYNNEISEKSEIFDDQFSVERPDGSNFTLKIRSTKLEDSAMYFCASRPQETGELFFGEGSRLTVL.

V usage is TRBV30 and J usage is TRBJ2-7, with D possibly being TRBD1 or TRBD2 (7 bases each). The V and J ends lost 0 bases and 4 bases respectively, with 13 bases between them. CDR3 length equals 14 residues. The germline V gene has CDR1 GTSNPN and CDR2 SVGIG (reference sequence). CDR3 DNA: TGTGCCTGGAGTGTAGCAGGGGGAGGGTACGAGCAGTACTTC. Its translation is CAWSVAGGGYEQYF.

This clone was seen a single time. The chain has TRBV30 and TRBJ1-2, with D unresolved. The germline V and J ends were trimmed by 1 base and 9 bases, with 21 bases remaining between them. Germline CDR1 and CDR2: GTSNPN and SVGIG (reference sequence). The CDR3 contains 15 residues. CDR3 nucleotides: TGTGCCTGGAGTGCGCCGGGAGCAGGCTTGATACGCTACACCTTC. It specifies CAWSAPGAGLIRYTF.

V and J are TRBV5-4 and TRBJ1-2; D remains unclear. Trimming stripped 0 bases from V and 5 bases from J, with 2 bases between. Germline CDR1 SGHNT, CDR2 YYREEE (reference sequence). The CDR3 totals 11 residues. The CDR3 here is CASSLGYGYTF. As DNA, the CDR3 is TGTGCCAGCAGCTTGGGGTATGGCTACACCTTC.